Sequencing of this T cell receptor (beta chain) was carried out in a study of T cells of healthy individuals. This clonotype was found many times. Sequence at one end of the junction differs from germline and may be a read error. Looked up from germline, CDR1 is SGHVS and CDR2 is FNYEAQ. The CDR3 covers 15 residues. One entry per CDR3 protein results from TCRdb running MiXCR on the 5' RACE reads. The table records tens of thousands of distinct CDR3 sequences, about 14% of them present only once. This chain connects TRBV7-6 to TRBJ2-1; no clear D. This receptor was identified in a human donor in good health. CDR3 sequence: CASRPSNPSDNEQFF. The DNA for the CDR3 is TGTGCCAGCAGACCTAGTAACCCCTCCGACAATGAGCAGTTCTTC.